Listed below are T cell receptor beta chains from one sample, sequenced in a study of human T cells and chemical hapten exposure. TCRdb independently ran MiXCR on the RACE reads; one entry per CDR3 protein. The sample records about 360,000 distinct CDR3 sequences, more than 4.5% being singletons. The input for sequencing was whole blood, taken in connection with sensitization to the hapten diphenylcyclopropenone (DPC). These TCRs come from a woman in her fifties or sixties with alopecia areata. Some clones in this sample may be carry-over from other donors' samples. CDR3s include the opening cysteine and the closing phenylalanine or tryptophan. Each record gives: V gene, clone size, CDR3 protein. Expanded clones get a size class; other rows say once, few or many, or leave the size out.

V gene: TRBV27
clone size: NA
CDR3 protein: CASSRPGLHYEQYF

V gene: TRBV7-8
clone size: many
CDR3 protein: CASSSGTVMNTEAFF

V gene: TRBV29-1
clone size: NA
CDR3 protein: CSVEKGQNGEQYF

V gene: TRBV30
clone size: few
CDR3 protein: CAWSVGDFSNQPQHF

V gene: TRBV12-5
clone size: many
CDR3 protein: CASGLVLGFGRMEDNEQFF

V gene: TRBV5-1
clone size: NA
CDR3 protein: CASSLERGPTDTQYF

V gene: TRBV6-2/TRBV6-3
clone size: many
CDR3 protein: CASSYVLGREEEETQYF

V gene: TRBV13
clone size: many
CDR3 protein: CASSIRRMNTEAFF

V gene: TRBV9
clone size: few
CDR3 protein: CASSPRLASGTDTQYF

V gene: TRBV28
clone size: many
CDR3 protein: CASITVLSNEQFF

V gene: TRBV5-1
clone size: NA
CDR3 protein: CASSLQSSGNTIYF

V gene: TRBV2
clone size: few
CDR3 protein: CASSETGLGTEAFF

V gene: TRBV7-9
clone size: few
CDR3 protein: CASSFGDLTQPQHF

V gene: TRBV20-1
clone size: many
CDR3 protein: CSAPGTQTSGHSYNEQFF

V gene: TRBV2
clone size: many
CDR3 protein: CASSRGQGGPNYGYTF

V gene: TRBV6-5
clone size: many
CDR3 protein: CASSSWEGVQETQYF

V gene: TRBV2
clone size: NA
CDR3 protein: CASSPGQPLVGQFF

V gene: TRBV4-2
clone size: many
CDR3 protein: CASSQDWPPTGELFF

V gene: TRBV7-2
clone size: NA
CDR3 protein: CASSPIGTALDTQYF

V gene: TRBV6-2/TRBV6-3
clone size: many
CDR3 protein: CASRKTGPPEAFF

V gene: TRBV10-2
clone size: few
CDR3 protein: CASRSQGTNEQFF

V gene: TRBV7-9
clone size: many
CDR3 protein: CASSLHGQGASGYTF

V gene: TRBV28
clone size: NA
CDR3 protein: CASSSRDKVSEQFF

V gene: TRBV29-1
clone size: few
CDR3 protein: CSVGVGALNYGYTF

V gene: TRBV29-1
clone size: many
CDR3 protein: CSVHDRGWETQYF

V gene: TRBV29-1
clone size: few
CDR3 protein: CSVGLQGGTEAFF

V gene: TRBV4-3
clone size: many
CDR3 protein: CASSQAWTPNTEAFF

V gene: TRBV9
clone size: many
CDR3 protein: CASSVSSGEKQFF

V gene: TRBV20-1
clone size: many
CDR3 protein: CSARSGGARTQQFF

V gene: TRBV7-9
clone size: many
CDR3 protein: CASSTQGGEGYGYTF

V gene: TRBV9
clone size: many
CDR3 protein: CASSGSWGPSYEQYF

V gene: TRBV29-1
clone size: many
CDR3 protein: CSVAVTASYNEQFF

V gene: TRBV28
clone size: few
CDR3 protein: CASSSLIAGREGLTQYF

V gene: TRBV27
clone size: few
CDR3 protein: CASSLSQSSYEQYF

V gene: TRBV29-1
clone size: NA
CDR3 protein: CSVEDQPAEQYF

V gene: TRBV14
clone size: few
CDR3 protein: CASSLQGWEQFF

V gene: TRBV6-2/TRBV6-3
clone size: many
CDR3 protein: CASKEEPVRGTEAFF

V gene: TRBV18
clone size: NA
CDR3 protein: CASSFGALGANVLTF

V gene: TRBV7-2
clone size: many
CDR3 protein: CASSGVAKNIQYF

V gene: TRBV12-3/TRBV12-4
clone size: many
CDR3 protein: CASSLSHAGNTIYF

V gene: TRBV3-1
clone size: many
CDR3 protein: CASSQVALTGELFF

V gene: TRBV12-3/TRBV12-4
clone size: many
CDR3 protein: CASSLAGVEEKLFF

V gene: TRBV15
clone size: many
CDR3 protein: CATSRGVRSADTQYF

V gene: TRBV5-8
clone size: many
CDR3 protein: CASSTRMNTEAFF

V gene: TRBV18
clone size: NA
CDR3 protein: CASSPTGALVAQYF

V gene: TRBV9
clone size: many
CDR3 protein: CASSVRTSGSSDTQYF

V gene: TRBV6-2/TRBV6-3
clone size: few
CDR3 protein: CASSLTSERSYNEQFF

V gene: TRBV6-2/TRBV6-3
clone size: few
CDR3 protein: CASSYQKRGAIWDEQFF

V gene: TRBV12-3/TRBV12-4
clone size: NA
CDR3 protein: CASSLSVDSNQPQHF

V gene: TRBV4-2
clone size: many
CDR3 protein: CASSQDQLAVNNEQFF

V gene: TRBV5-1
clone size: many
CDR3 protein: CASSFGPDPRWEQYF